Each of the 14 T cell receptor beta chains below was sequenced from the same sample in a study of blood T cell repertoires in COVID-19 (dated by TCRdb to 2020 to 2021). The library was produced with the immunoSEQ multiplex PCR assay. Sourced from immuneACCESS, this table was stored by TCRdb with only in-frame sequences that have V and J called. A share of the clones is absent; for the studies checked, an unresolved V gene accounts for under half, and the remainder has no known explanation. For this sample there are just over 300,000 clones; just over 85% appear just once. The ten largest clones take up about 4.2% of the sample. Sequences were obtained from PBMCs or T cells enriched from blood (not recorded which). These receptors originate from a man younger than 40 who had recovered from COVID-19.

This clone was detected a few times. V usage is TRBV19 and J usage is TRBJ1-5; no clear D gene. Per germline, CDR1 LNHDA and CDR2 SQIVND (reference sequence). The CDR3 sequence is 13 residues long. Trimming stripped 5 bases from V and 4 bases from J, with 9 bases between. The CDR3 sequence: CASSGQENQPQHF. CDR3 bases: TGTGCCAGTAGTGGTCAGGAAAATCAGCCCCAGCATTTT.

The V and J genes are TRBV27 and TRBJ1-2; D is unclear. The V gene lost 4 bases and the J gene lost 0 bases, with 9 bases spanning the gap. Germline V gene sequence: CDR1 MNHEY, CDR2 SMNVEV (reference sequence). The CDR3 is 14 amino acids. The CDR3 reads CASSWAGTNYGYTF. In nucleotides, the CDR3 is TGTGCCAGCAGTTGGGCAGGTACTAACTATGGCTACACCTTC.

The rearrangement joins TRBV6-5 to TRBJ1-1; 7 nucleotides line up with TRBD1. The CDR3 contains 15 residues. Unmatched junction bases numbered 2, after V lost 0 bases and J lost 1 base. Germline CDR1 MNHEY, CDR2 SVGAGI. CDR3 bases: TGTGCCAGCAGTTACTCGACAGGGTGGAACACTGAAGCTTTCTTT. Protein product: CASSYSTGWNTEAFF.

V gene TRBV6-5 combines with J gene TRBJ2-7; TRBD2 is a possible D gene (6 bases). In germline, CDR1 is MNHEY, CDR2 SVGAGI. Deletions cut 6 bases from V and 6 bases from J, with 18 bases between. This CDR3 comprises 14 residues. The CDR3 region has the DNA TGTGCCAGCAGACGACCGGGACTCCAGAGCGAGCAGTACTTC. It is translated as CASRRPGLQSEQYF.

The rearrangement uses TRBV6-5 and TRBJ2-7; D gene uncertain. V was clipped by 8 bases and J by 0 bases, with 14 bases between them. This CDR3 spans 14 amino acids. CDR1 and CDR2 from the germline V gene are MNHEY and SVGAGI. DNA of the CDR3: TGTGCCAGCCTCGGCGGATTTTTCTCCTACGAGCAGTACTTC. Amino acid sequence: CASLGGFFSYEQYF.

The chain recombines TRBV24-1 with TRBJ1-6, with D unresolved. V dropped 3 bases and J dropped 3 bases, with 8 bases sitting between them. CDR1 is KGHDR, CDR2 SFDVKD, per germline. The CDR3 is 15 amino acids. The DNA of the CDR3 is TGTGCCACCAGTGATCTCCGGGACTATAATTCACCCCTCCACTTT. Translation gives CATSDLRDYNSPLHF.

This clone has more than one count but fewer than ten. The CDR3 sequence is CASSLLLSSGGYTF. CDR3 DNA sequence: TGTGCCAGCAGTCTCCTACTAAGCAGTGGCGGCTACACCTTC. The chain is built from TRBV6-2 or TRBV6-3 and TRBJ1-2; D unclear. This CDR3 contains 14 residues. With 5 bases removed from V and 8 bases from J, the gap between germline ends came to 18 bases. The germline gives CDR1 MNHEY, CDR2 SVGEGT.

This clone was observed a single time. The chain carries TRBV2 and TRBJ1-4; weak D call: TRBD1 (5 bases). Germline V gene lookup returns CDR1 SNHLY and CDR2 FYNNEI. V lost 1 base and J 7 bases, leaving 10 bases between the germline ends. CDR3 length: 14 residues. In DNA, the CDR3 is TGTGCCAGCAGTGAAGTAGCGGGGGGTGAAAAACTGTTTTTT. Protein sequence: CASSEVAGGEKLFF.

This clone has a single count. The chain joins TRBV21-1 to TRBJ2-7; the D segment call TRBD1 is taken from the table without a DNA check. TRBV21-1 is assigned pseudogene status. The length of the CDR3 is 16 residues. The CDR3 DNA is TGTGCCAGCAGCAAAAAGACCCGGGACAGCGCCTACGAGCAGTACTTC. Translating gives CASSKKTRDSAYEQYF.

The chain links TRBV13 to TRBJ1-2; perhaps TRBD1 as D (6 bases). V dropped 4 bases and J dropped 8 bases, with 17 bases sitting between them. The CDR3 runs 14 residues. Germline CDR1 is PRHDT and CDR2 is FYEKMQ (reference sequence). CDR3 sequence reads: CASSYGTSLRGYTF. Written as DNA, the CDR3 is TGTGCCAGCAGCTACGGGACATCCTTACGGGGCTACACCTTC.

J is TRBJ2-5 and V is TRBV4-1; D unresolved. Germline loops: CDR1 MGHRA, CDR2 YSYEKL. The CDR3 is 15 amino acids. Trimming stripped 4 bases from V and 1 base from J, with 13 bases between. The CDR3, as DNA: TGCGCCAGCAGCCCCGTACGAGGTGGCCAAGAGACCCAGTACTTC. Protein sequence: CASSPVRGGQETQYF.

The chain combines TRBV11-2 with TRBJ2-5; possible D gene TRBD1, 6 bases. The germline V gene has CDR1 SGHAT and CDR2 FQNNGV. The CDR3 covers 14 residues. Trimming took off 4 bases at V and 7 bases at J, with 16 bases between the two ends. The CDR3 is CASSSMNLGATQYF. The CDR3 DNA follows: TGTGCCAGCAGCTCCATGAATCTGGGGGCGACCCAGTACTTC. The full variable domain, completed using reference TRBV11-2 and TRBJ2-5, is EAGVAQSPRYKIIEKRQSVAFWCNPISGHATLYWYQQILGQGPKLLIQFQNNGVVDDSQLPKDRFSAERLKGVDSTLKIQPAKLEDSAVYLCASSSMNLGATQYFGPGTRLLVL.

The chain recombines TRBV12-3 or TRBV12-4 with TRBJ2-7, with a weak D call TRBD2 (5 bases). V was clipped by 5 bases and J by 6 bases, with 11 bases between them. The CDR3 is 12 amino acids. The CDR3 coding sequence is TGTGCCAGCAGTCCGGGGTTCGGCGAGCAGTACTTC. The encoded protein is CASSPGFGEQYF.

Concerning this clone itself: This same CDR3 is encoded by further DNA sequences in the sample. This rearrangement joins TRBV24-1 to TRBJ1-5, with 10 bases identical to TRBD1. CDR3 length: 14 residues. V lost 7 bases, J lost 5 bases, and 4 bases stayed unmatched. In germline, CDR1 is KGHDR, CDR2 SFDVKD. The CDR3 loop is CATSLTGGDQPQHF. Here the CDR3 DNA reads TGTGCCACCAGCTTGACAGGGGGCGATCAGCCCCAGCATTTT.